This T cell receptor beta chain was retrieved from a study of OX40 agonist ivuxolimab in advanced cancers. The CDR3 runs to 13 residues. CDR1 is ENHRY and CDR2 is SYGVKD in the germline V gene. The V and J ends lost 11 bases and 1 base respectively, with 14 bases between them. Some clones are missing from TCRdb's copy, which holds only in-frame ones; the method was immunoSEQ multiplex PCR. The sample lists about 150,000 clones, 85% to 95% occurring once. The rearrangement joins TRBV10-3 to TRBJ1-1; a weak D match, TRBD1 (5 bases). The clonotype comes from an adult with an advanced solid tumor such as melanoma, head and neck, liver or kidney cancer. The specimen was CD4+ or CD8+ T cells sorted from blood, collected in a trial of the OX40 agonist ivuxolimab. CDR3 region: CASRPGSNTEAFF. In DNA, the CDR3 is TGTGCCTCCCGGCCAGGGTCGAACACTGAAGCTTTCTTT.